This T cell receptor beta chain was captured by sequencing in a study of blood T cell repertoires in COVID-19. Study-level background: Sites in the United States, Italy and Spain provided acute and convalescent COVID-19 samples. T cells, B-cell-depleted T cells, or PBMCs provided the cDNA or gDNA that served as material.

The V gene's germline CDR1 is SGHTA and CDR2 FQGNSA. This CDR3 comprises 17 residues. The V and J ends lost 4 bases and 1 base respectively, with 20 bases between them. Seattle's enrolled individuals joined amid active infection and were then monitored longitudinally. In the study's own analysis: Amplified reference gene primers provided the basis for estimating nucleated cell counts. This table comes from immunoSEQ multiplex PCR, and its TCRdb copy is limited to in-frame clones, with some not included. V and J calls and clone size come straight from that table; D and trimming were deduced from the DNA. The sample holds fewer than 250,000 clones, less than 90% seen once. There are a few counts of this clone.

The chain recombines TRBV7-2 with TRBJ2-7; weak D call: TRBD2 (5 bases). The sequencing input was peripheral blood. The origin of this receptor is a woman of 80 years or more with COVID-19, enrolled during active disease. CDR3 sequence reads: CASSSHSTAGPSYEQYF. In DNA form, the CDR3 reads TGTGCCAGCAGCTCACATTCAACGGCGGGCCCTTCCTACGAGCAGTACTTC. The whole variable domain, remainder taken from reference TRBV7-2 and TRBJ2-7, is GAGVSQSPSNKVTEKGKDVELRCDPISGHTALYWYRQSLGQGLEFLIYFQGNSAPDKSGLPSDRFSAERTGGSVSTLTIQRTQQEDSAVYLCASSSHSTAGPSYEQYFGPGTRLTVT.